Sequencing of this T cell receptor (beta chain) was carried out in a study of shared clonotypes between healthy human individuals. Turning to the study itself: The people who gave samples were two women and three men aged 18 to 49.

CDR3 length: 14 amino acids. V was shortened by 5 bases and J by 1 base, with 11 bases between the two germline ends. Germline V lookup: CDR1 MDHEN, CDR2 SYDVKM. Healthy HIV-negative adults with no recent acute infections or vaccinations were recruited as donors. A word on this clone: Its antigen remains unknown. The same CDR3 arises from other DNA sequences in this sample as well.

Findings and limits, study-wide: Compared with memory subsets, naive subsets generally had larger estimated richness. An effect of sequencing depth on clonotype sharing among donors was expected.

Some clones are missing from TCRdb's copy, which holds only in-frame ones; the method was immunoSEQ multiplex PCR. The sample includes about a million clones, approximately 80% seen only once; the top ten take almost 0.9%. This clonotype was sampled from a young man in good health. Some clones in this sample may be carry-over from other donors' samples. The rearrangement uses TRBV28 and TRBJ1-1; D perhaps matches TRBD1 (5 bases). Sequences were obtained from memory CD4+ T cells from PBMCs. Subset indicated: CD45RA-negative fraction. CDR3 coding DNA: TGTGCCAGCAGTCCCGGGACCCGGAACACTGAAGCTTTCTTT. Residues: CASSPGTRNTEAFF.